The clone carrying this T cell receptor (beta chain) has only a few counts. The target antigen is unknown. The source of the sample is a study of T cells in Graves' hyperthyroidism and ophthalmopathy. General study results and limits: In simple terms, a model built on 13 V-J features told ophthalmopathy apart from stable hyperthyroidism. Among clonotypes expanded in thyroid above 0.001, most were also found in blood.

Germline V gives CDR1 MNHNS, CDR2 SASEGT. V lost 5 bases and J 5 bases, leaving 10 bases between the germline ends. CDR3 length: 13 amino acids. The investigators amplified TCR beta CDR3 regions from RNA transcripts. An initial round of RT-PCR targeting the TCR CDR3 relied on the HTBI primer set. Each CDR3 protein is one row after TCRdb ran MiXCR on the multiplex PCR reads. Of about 400,000 distinct CDR3 sequences listed, more than 15% are singletons. The V and J genes are TRBV6-1 and TRBJ1-5; TRBD1 might be the D (5 bases). This TCR derives from a woman between 18 and 29 years old with Graves' hyperthyroidism. Sequenced input: blood. The CDR3: CASSLVGDQPQHF. The DNA for the CDR3 is TGTGCCAGCAGTCTAGTGGGGGATCAGCCCCAGCATTTT.